The present TCR beta chain was sequenced within a study of T cell responses to AZD1222 COVID-19 vaccine. Study results and caveats: The study sampled repertoires only after the peak T cell response.

In germline, CDR1 is MNHEY, CDR2 SMNVEV (reference sequence). V dropped 4 bases and J dropped 4 bases, with 19 bases sitting between them. CDR3 length: 17 residues. Details on this clone: No antigen is known for it.

The table came from immunoSEQ multiplex PCR; TCRdb's copy has only in-frame clones and leaves some out. The profile shows 100,000 to 150,000 clones, 80% to 90% of them singletons. The V and J genes are TRBV27 and TRBJ2-2, with D perhaps matching TRBD2 (5 bases). This clonotype originated in an adult in good health. The material was peripheral blood, obtained on day 0 of AZD1222 vaccination. In nucleotides, the CDR3 is TGTGCCAGCAGTTCTCCTACTAGTCCTCCTGGCACCGGGGAGCTGTTTTTT. This sequence encodes CASSSPTSPPGTGELFF.